Each of the 30 T cell receptor beta chains below was sequenced from the same sample in a study of identical twins. TCRdb re-analysed the 5' RACE reads in MiXCR, keeping a single row per CDR3 protein. The table shows around 960,000 distinct CDR3 sequences, with roughly 12% occurring only once. The data were also submitted as part of a second study, on yellow fever vaccine responses in identical twins.

The sample taken for sequencing was PBMCs. The receptor source for this set is a woman under 30 in good health.

This clonotype was seen more than once but under ten times. The chain couples TRBV19 to TRBJ2-1, with TRBD1 matching 7 bases. The CDR3 loop spans 15 amino acids. Trimming at V came to 9 bases and at J to 10 bases, leaving 18 bases not matched to a gene. Looked up from germline, CDR1 is LNHDA and CDR2 is SQIVND (reference sequence). The CDR3 DNA is TGTGCCAGCTCAAACAACCCAGGGGGTCTCGGCGAGCAGTTCTTC. Amino acid sequence: CASSNNPGGLGEQFF.

The gene calls are TRBV13 and TRBJ2-7, with D perhaps TRBD2 (6 bases). The V gene lost 0 bases and the J gene lost 6 bases, with 9 bases spanning the gap. CDR1 PRHDT and CDR2 FYEKMQ come from the germline V gene (reference sequence). The CDR3 totals 13 residues. CDR3 sequence: CASSLGGLPEQYF. CDR3 bases: TGTGCCAGCAGCTTAGGCGGACTACCCGAGCAGTACTTC.

The genes are TRBV10-3 and TRBJ1-5; D is uncertain. This CDR3 has 15 amino acids. Trimming shortened V by 0 bases and J by 2 bases, and 8 bases separated the two germline ends. Per the germline V gene, CDR1 is ENHRY and CDR2 is SYGVKD. CDR3: CAISESTDRNQPQHF. For the CDR3, the DNA is TGTGCCATCAGTGAGTCGACCGACCGCAATCAGCCCCAGCATTTT.

This clonotype has ten or more counts. The J gene is TRBJ2-3, the V gene TRBV10-3; tentatively, D is TRBD1 or TRBD2 (5 bases each). Germline loops: CDR1 ENHRY, CDR2 SYGVKD. The V gene lost 3 bases and the J gene lost 0 bases, with 22 bases spanning the gap. The CDR3 spans 19 residues. The CDR3 sequence is CAISDIPLETGDSTDTQYF. CDR3 in DNA: TGTGCCATCAGTGATATCCCACTCGAGACTGGGGACAGCACAGATACGCAGTATTTT.

The sample holds one count of this clonotype. V and J are TRBV7-2 and TRBJ2-1, with 7 bases fitting TRBD2. CDR3 length equals 12 residues. Per the germline V gene, CDR1 is SGHTA and CDR2 is FQGNSA. V gave up 5 bases and J gave up 12 bases; unmatched junction bases: 7. CDR3 sequence (DNA): TGTGCCAGCAGCAACCGGACTAGTAGGCAGTTCTTC. It codes for CASSNRTSRQFF.

This clonotype was detected only a few times. The V gene is TRBV5-5, the J gene TRBJ2-3; D remains ambiguous. CDR3 size: 12 residues. The germline V gene encodes CDR1 SGHKS and CDR2 YYEKEE (reference sequence). Trimming took off 5 bases at V and 4 bases at J, with 8 bases between the two ends. CDR3 protein: CASRVGADTQYF. The CDR3 DNA reads TGTGCCAGCAGGGTGGGTGCAGATACGCAGTATTTT.

This clonotype was detected only a few times. This chain joins TRBV7-9 and TRBJ2-4; D is uncertain. This CDR3 region has 15 residues. Germline V CDR1 and CDR2: SEHNR, FQNEAQ (reference sequence). Deletions cut 2 bases from V and 0 bases from J, with 8 bases between. CDR3 loop: CASSLHHLAKNIQYF. The CDR3 DNA reads TGTGCCAGCAGCTTACACCATTTAGCCAAAAACATTCAGTACTTC.

This clonotype was recorded at least ten times. The chain combines TRBV29-1 with TRBJ2-1, with 10 bases matching TRBD1. Germline loops: CDR1 SQVTM, CDR2 ANQGSEA. V shed 7 bases and J 7 bases; nucleotides not matched to a gene: 7. The CDR3 sequence is 13 residues long. CDR3 region: CSGPGQGRNEQFF. CDR3 DNA: TGCAGCGGACCGGGACAGGGGAGGAATGAGCAGTTCTTC.

This clonotype was observed a few times. This rearrangement joins TRBV15 to TRBJ2-1; D possibly matches TRBD1 or TRBD2 (6 bases each). Trimming took 4 bases from V and 5 from J, leaving 18 bases between them. This CDR3 comprises 16 residues. From germline, CDR1 is LNHNV and CDR2 YYDKDF (reference sequence). The CDR3 reads CATSTPGGRQDNEQFF. In DNA, the CDR3 is TGTGCCACCAGCACCCCCGGAGGGAGACAGGACAATGAGCAGTTCTTC.

This clonotype turned up a few times. The chain joins TRBV4-1 to TRBJ1-5, with 7 bases lining up with TRBD1. Germline CDR1 and CDR2: MGHRA and YSYEKL. This CDR3 spans 14 amino acids. Germline trimming cut 3 bases from V and 4 bases from J; bases unmatched to any gene: 3. CDR3 protein: CASSQTGKNQPQHF. For the CDR3, the DNA is TGCGCCAGCAGCCAGACAGGGAAGAATCAGCCCCAGCATTTT.

This chain uses TRBV6-1 with TRBJ1-4; D gene unclear. Germline-derived CDR1 and CDR2 are MNHNS and SASEGT. The V end was cut by 3 bases, the J end by 5 bases, with 13 bases between. The CDR3 is 15 residues long. CDR3 nucleotides: TGTGCCAGCAGTGAGCCGTACTGGGGAAATGAAAAACTGTTTTTT. Residues: CASSEPYWGNEKLFF.

The table lists this clonotype with many counts. The V call is TRBV5-1, the J call TRBJ2-1; a weak D match, TRBD1 (6 bases). The CDR3 covers 13 residues. From germline, CDR1 is SGHRS and CDR2 YFSETQ. With 6 bases removed from V and 5 bases from J, the gap between germline ends came to 12 bases. The CDR3: CASNRDNDNEQFF. DNA for the CDR3: TGCGCCAGCAATAGGGACAATGACAATGAGCAGTTCTTC.

This sequence joins TRBV29-1 and TRBJ2-1; 11 nucleotides line up with TRBD2. V shed 0 bases, J shed 9 bases, and the junction held 13 bases outside the gene matches. CDR1 is SQVTM and CDR2 is ANQGSEA in the germline V gene. The CDR3 has 17 residues. CDR3: CSVEDLRGSGRAGEQFF. The DNA of the CDR3 is TGCAGCGTTGAAGATCTTCGGGGTAGCGGGAGGGCCGGTGAGCAGTTCTTC.

This clonotype was detected a few times. This chain connects TRBV24-1 to TRBJ2-1, with TRBD2 matching over 11 bases. CDR1 is KGHDR and CDR2 is SFDVKD in the germline V gene. The ends lost 3 bases at V and 9 bases at J; junction bases unmatched: 12. There are 17 residues in the CDR3. The CDR3 sequence: CATSDGIAGGPWSEQFF. The CDR3 region has the DNA TGTGCCACCAGTGATGGGATAGCGGGAGGGCCGTGGTCTGAGCAGTTCTTC.

This chain uses TRBV11-3 with TRBJ2-5; no reliable D call. This CDR3 is 9 amino acids long. V was trimmed by 4 bases and J by 14 bases, leaving 8 bases between them. Germline values: CDR1 SGHNT, CDR2 YENEEA. The CDR3 sequence is CASSSPTYF. DNA of the CDR3: TGTGCCAGCAGCTCCCCCACCTACTTC.

Only a few counts were recorded for this clonotype. The gene calls are TRBV7-9 and TRBJ2-1; D not resolved. Germline V CDR1 and CDR2: SEHNR, FQNEAQ (reference sequence). The V and J ends lost 1 base and 4 bases respectively, with 11 bases between them. CDR3 length: 15 residues. In DNA, the CDR3 is TGTGCCAGCAGCTTAGTCAAGACTCTATACAATGAGCAGTTCTTC. It codes for CASSLVKTLYNEQFF.

This clonotype was picked up many times. The CDR3 sequence is CASSLAGGPNTEAFF. The CDR3, as DNA: TGTGCCAGCAGCTTAGCTGGGGGGCCGAACACTGAAGCTTTCTTT. J is TRBJ1-1 and V is TRBV7-9, with a weak D call TRBD1 (6 bases). The germline CDR1 and CDR2 sequences are SEHNR and FQNEAQ (reference sequence). V was shortened by 0 bases and J by 1 base, with 9 bases between the two germline ends. The CDR3 covers 15 residues.

This clonotype was detected many times. The V and J genes are TRBV27 and TRBJ2-1; 9 nucleotides agree with TRBD2. The CDR3 has 18 residues. V shed 2 bases, J shed 1 base, and the junction held 9 bases outside the gene matches. CDR1 and CDR2 (germline): MNHEY, SMNVEV (reference sequence). CDR3: CASSLRRSGSNSYNEQFF. DNA for the CDR3: TGTGCCAGCAGTTTACGGCGTAGCGGGAGTAATTCCTACAATGAGCAGTTCTTC.

V gene TRBV7-9 combines with J gene TRBJ2-5, with 9 nucleotides matching TRBD1. V gave up 4 bases and J gave up 2 bases; unmatched junction bases: 5. The CDR3 runs to 15 residues. The germline V gene has CDR1 SEHNR and CDR2 FQNEAQ (reference sequence). CDR3 sequence reads: CASSWGQGVQETQYF. CDR3 sequence (DNA): TGTGCCAGCAGCTGGGGACAGGGCGTACAAGAGACCCAGTACTTC.

This clonotype was recorded a few times. J is TRBJ2-5 and V is TRBV12-3 or TRBV12-4; D remains ambiguous. V lost 4 bases and J 0 bases, leaving 15 bases between the germline ends. This CDR3 is built from 16 residues. The CDR3 sequence: CASSSSDGLDQETQYF. CDR3 DNA: TGTGCCAGCAGTTCGAGCGATGGGCTGGACCAAGAGACCCAGTACTTC.

This chain uses TRBV10-1 with TRBJ2-1; TRBD2 aligns across 10 bases. The CDR3 consists of 17 residues. The ends lost 4 bases at V and 3 bases at J; junction bases unmatched: 9. Germline CDR1 and CDR2: WNHNN and SYGVQD (reference sequence). The CDR3 sequence: CASSGTTGLADYNEQFF. The DNA for the CDR3 is TGCGCCAGCAGTGGGACGACCGGACTAGCGGACTACAATGAGCAGTTCTTC.

The CDR3 DNA follows: TGTGCCAGCAGCTCACCGACTAGCGGCGCGGAGACCCAGTACTTC. This translates into CASSSPTSGAETQYF. The J gene is TRBJ2-5, the V gene TRBV7-9; TRBD2 matches 9 bases. V lost 4 bases and J lost 5; bases outside the gene matches: 8. Germline CDR1 is SEHNR and CDR2 is FQNEAQ (reference sequence). CDR3 length equals 15 residues.

The sample holds a few counts of this clonotype. The V and J genes are TRBV27 and TRBJ1-4; D unresolved. CDR1 and CDR2 (germline): MNHEY, SMNVEV (reference sequence). This CDR3 is built from 12 residues. V was pared by 4 bases and J by 6 bases, with 6 bases between. In DNA, the CDR3 is TGTGCCAGCAGTTCGCTAGATGAAAAACTGTTTTTT. This encodes CASSSLDEKLFF.

This clonotype came up a few times. V gene TRBV5-5 combines with J gene TRBJ2-7; TRBD1 or TRBD2 may be the D gene (5 bases each). V lost 0 bases to trimming and J lost 4 bases, with 11 bases between them. The CDR3 extends over 14 amino acids. CDR1 and CDR2 from the germline V gene are SGHKS and YYEKEE (reference sequence). The CDR3 region is CASSLDTGLYEQYV. CDR3 coding DNA: TGTGCCAGCAGCTTGGATACGGGGCTTTACGAGCAGTACGTC.

This clonotype was counted only a few times. The rearrangement joins TRBV12-3 or TRBV12-4 to TRBJ2-3; 8 bases are shared with TRBD2. The CDR3 sequence is 15 residues long. Losses at the gene ends were 2 bases for V and 4 bases for J; bases not matched to a gene: 5. The CDR3 protein is CASSLTAGVADTQYF. The CDR3 DNA reads TGTGCCAGCAGTTTAACAGCGGGAGTTGCAGATACGCAGTATTTT.

This clonotype was observed many times. The J gene is TRBJ1-4, the V gene TRBV7-9; D unclear. V lost 3 bases to trimming and J lost 5 bases, with 7 bases between them. Per the germline V gene, CDR1 is SEHNR and CDR2 is FQNEAQ (reference sequence). The CDR3 consists of 13 residues. The CDR3 coding sequence is TGTGCCAGCAGCTTGGGGTCAAATGAAAAACTGTTTTTT. Translated: CASSLGSNEKLFF.

This chain uses TRBV20-1 with TRBJ2-7; D possibly corresponds to TRBD2 (6 bases). The CDR3 loop spans 18 amino acids. Germline CDR1 and CDR2: DFQATT and SNEGSKA (reference sequence). V lost 1 base and J 0 bases, leaving 22 bases between the germline ends. CDR3 nucleotide sequence: TGCAGTGCTAGAGCCCCCCCTTCCCTAGCGACCTTCTCCTACGAGCAGTACTTC. Translated, it gives CSARAPPSLATFSYEQYF.

As concerns this clonotype: The junction does not match germline at one end; this may be a read error. This sequence joins TRBV10-3 and TRBJ2-7; possibly TRBD1 or TRBD2 for D (5 bases each). The germline gives CDR1 ENHRY, CDR2 SYGVKD. The CDR3 is made up of 11 amino acids. The DNA of the CDR3 is TGTGCCGCACGGGGCTCCCACGAGCAGTACTTC. Translation gives CAARGSHEQYF.

This clonotype was seen repeatedly, ten times or more. CDR3 sequence: CASSATKTGNQPQHF. CDR3 in DNA: TGTGCCAGCAGTGCGACCAAAACCGGCAATCAGCCCCAGCATTTT. The chain combines TRBV6-1 with TRBJ1-5; D is unclear. V was pared by 4 bases and J by 2 bases, with 12 bases between. Per the germline V gene, CDR1 is MNHNS and CDR2 is SASEGT. CDR3 length: 15 residues.

The count of this clonotype is one. The V and J genes are TRBV5-1 and TRBJ2-7; D uncertain. The ends were cut back, 4 bases at V and 0 bases at J, with 8 bases in the middle. The V gene's germline CDR1 is SGHRS and CDR2 YFSETQ. The CDR3 length is 13 residues. The CDR3, as DNA: TGCGCCAGCAGCGCACTACCCTCCTACGAGCAGTACTTC. Translation gives CASSALPSYEQYF.